These T cell receptor beta chains were read from a single sample in a study of blood T cell repertoires in COVID-19. Data came from immunoSEQ multiplex PCR; TCRdb stores just in-frame clones and leaves some out. The table includes fewer than 400,000 clones, 85% to 90% detected once. Material: peripheral blood. These receptors all stem from a woman younger than 45 with COVID-19, enrolled during active disease. Each CDR3 is given with its conserved first and last residue. Each record gives: V gene, J gene, D gene, clone size, CDR3 DNA, CDR3 protein. A D gene is named only where the DNA matches it firmly. The size entry is marked missing in some rows and otherwise reads once, few, many or a size class.

TRBV29-1	TRBJ2-2	TRBD2	once	TGCAGCGTTTTGGTTTGGGGGGGTACGGGCACCGGGGAGCTGTTTTTT	CSVLVWGGTGTGELFF
TRBV5-6	TRBJ2-5	TRBD1	-	TGTGCCAGCAGCTTGGATGTGGGACAGGGGCAGGAGGAGACCCAGTACTTC	CASSLDVGQGQEETQYF
TRBV19	TRBJ1-5	TRBD1	-	TGTGCCAGTAGTGTGAGGGACAGCCTAAATCAGCCCCAGCATTTT	CASSVRDSLNQPQHF
TRBV5-1	TRBJ2-1	TRBD1	-	TGCGCCAGCAGACCCGACCCGGGACAGGGTATGGATGAGCAGTTCTTC	CASRPDPGQGMDEQFF
TRBV5-1	TRBJ2-1	TRBD2	-	TGCGCCAGCAGCTTGGGTGGCAGCGGGATCGGGGATGAGCAGTTCTTC	CASSLGGSGIGDEQFF
TRBV5-4	TRBJ1-2	TRBD1	-	TGTGCCAGCAGCTTGGGAGGGACAGCCTATGGCTACACCTTC	CASSLGGTAYGYTF
TRBV6-1	TRBJ1-5	-	-	TGTGCCAGCAGTGAATTAGGGGACATCAATCAGCCCCAGCATTTT	CASSELGDINQPQHF
TRBV11-3	TRBJ2-7	-	-	TGTGCCAGCAGCTTGATGGGGCAGGGGACCCTATACTCCTACGAGCAGTACTTC	CASSLMGQGTLYSYEQYF
TRBV25-1	TRBJ2-3	-	-	TGTGCCAGCGGTTTAGGAGAGGACACAGATACGCAGTATTTT	CASGLGEDTDTQYF
TRBV20-1	TRBJ1-1	-	-	TGCAGTGCTGACAAACCGGTTGAAGCTTTCTTT	CSADKPVEAFF
TRBV6-6	TRBJ1-5	TRBD1	once	TGTGCCAGCAGTTACCCACAGGGGGAGGGTAGGCAGCCCCAGCATTTT	CASSYPQGEGRQPQHF
TRBV4-2	TRBJ1-2	-	-	TGTGCCAGCAGCCAAGTAACCGGGACTACCTTCGGCTATGGCTACACCTTC	CASSQVTGTTFGYGYTF
TRBV30	TRBJ1-6	TRBD1	-	TGTGCCTGGGGGACAGCCAGAACTCTCTATAATTCACCCCTCCACTTT	CAWGTARTLYNSPLHF
TRBV5-4	TRBJ2-3	-	-	TGTGCCAGCAGTTCAGGCAGGCACCCGTCGACAGATACGCAGTATTTT	CASSSGRHPSTDTQYF
TRBV28	TRBJ1-2	-	once	TGTGCCAGCAGTTTTGGGGGCTACGACTATGGCTACACCTTC	CASSFGGYDYGYTF
TRBV3-1/TRBV3-2	TRBJ1-1	-	-	TGTGCCAGCAGCCAAAGGAGGGGGGGTGAAGCTTTCTTT	CASSQRRGGEAFF
TRBV6-5	TRBJ1-2	-	-	TGTGCCAGCAGTTACTCACAAAGGGGCTATGGCTACACCTTC	CASSYSQRGYGYTF
TRBV11-2	TRBJ2-1	-	few	TGTGCCAGCAGCTCCCTACAGGGAAACTCCTACAATGAGCAGTTCTTC	CASSSLQGNSYNEQFF
TRBV10-3	TRBJ2-1	TRBD2	-	TGTGCCATCAGTGAGTCTGGTCTAGCGGGGACTTGGGATGAGCAGTTCTTC	CAISESGLAGTWDEQFF
TRBV15	TRBJ1-2	-	-	TGTGCCACCAGCAGACAGGGGAGTGTATATGGCTACACCTTC	CATSRQGSVYGYTF
TRBV6-5	TRBJ2-2	TRBD2	-	TGTGCCAGCAGCCTCAGCGGGGGGGGAACCGGGGAGCTGTTTTTT	CASSLSGGGTGELFF
TRBV6-1	TRBJ1-3	TRBD1	-	TGTGCCAGCAGTGAAGCGGGACAGGGGGCTTATGGAAACACCATATATTTT	CASSEAGQGAYGNTIYF
TRBV5-1	TRBJ1-2	TRBD1	-	TGCGCCAGCAGCTCGCCGGGACAGATCTATGGCTACACCTTC	CASSSPGQIYGYTF
TRBV7-2	TRBJ2-1	-	-	TGTGCCAGCAGCTTTGGCCCTGGAGGGCAGTTCTTC	CASSFGPGGQFF
TRBV12-2	TRBJ2-3	-	-	TGTGCAAGTCGCTTAGTCGGGGACAGGGGGCAAGATACGCAGTATTTT	CASRLVGDRGQDTQYF
TRBV4-2	TRBJ2-4	-	-	TGTGCCAGCAGCTCCGACAGCGCCAAAAACATTCAGTACTTC	CASSSDSAKNIQYF
TRBV19	TRBJ2-1	TRBD1	-	TGTGCCAGTAGTATCACCGCAGGGGGCGCCTACAATGAGCAGTTCTTC	CASSITAGGAYNEQFF
TRBV29-1	TRBJ2-7	TRBD1	-	TGCAGCGTTGTAGTTCCGACAGGGAAAGGCGAGCAGTACTTC	CSVVVPTGKGEQYF
TRBV18	TRBJ2-1	-	-	TGTGCCAGCTCTAACCACGTCGGGGATTTTGAGCAGTTCTTC	CASSNHVGDFEQFF
TRBV5-3	TRBJ2-7	-	-	TGTGCCAGCCCATCCAAGAAGGCGACAGGCTACGAGCAGTACTTC	CASPSKKATGYEQYF
TRBV27	TRBJ1-2	-	-	TGTGCCAGCAGCCAGACAGGAAACTATGGCTACACCTTC	CASSQTGNYGYTF
TRBV19	TRBJ1-2	-	-	TGTGCCAGTAGTCCTGAGTCCCGCAACTATGGCTACACCTTC	CASSPESRNYGYTF
TRBV12-3/TRBV12-4	TRBJ2-3	-	-	TGTGCCAGCGCCCAGGTATCAGATACGCAGTATTTT	CASAQVSDTQYF
TRBV21-1	TRBJ1-2	-	-	TGTGCCAGCAGCAAGATTTGGACAGGGGAAAACTATGGCTACACCTTC	CASSKIWTGENYGYTF
TRBV2	TRBJ1-1	-	-	TGTGCCAGCAGGGACAGCGGGAGAGCTGAAGCTTTCTTT	CASRDSGRAEAFF
TRBV7-9	TRBJ1-2	-	-	TGTGCCAGCAGCTCGACAGGAAACTCTGATGGCTACACCTTC	CASSSTGNSDGYTF
TRBV7-9	TRBJ1-1	-	-	TGTGCCAGCAGCGCACCCGGGTGGAACACTGAAGCTTTCTTT	CASSAPGWNTEAFF
TRBV7-2	TRBJ1-3	-	few	TGTGCCAGCAGCTACCGAGGGAACTCTGGAAACACCATATATTTT	CASSYRGNSGNTIYF
TRBV19	TRBJ1-3	TRBD1	-	TGTGCCAGTAGTTGGGGAACAGGGGTTGACGCTGGAAACACCATATATTTT	CASSWGTGVDAGNTIYF
TRBV7-2	TRBJ1-1	TRBD1	-	TGTGCCAGCAGCTTAGTGACAGGGCAAACTGAAGCTTTCTTT	CASSLVTGQTEAFF
TRBV7-8	TRBJ1-4	-	-	TGTGCCAGCAGCCGCCACAGATCTAATGAAAAACTGTTTTTT	CASSRHRSNEKLFF
TRBV4-3	TRBJ2-7	TRBD2	-	TGCGCCAGCAGCCAAGGGGGTAGGGCGGGGGCCTACGAGCAGTACTTC	CASSQGGRAGAYEQYF
TRBV19	TRBJ1-5	-	-	TGTGCCAGTAGTTACCCGTCAGGCAATCAGCCCCAGCATTTT	CASSYPSGNQPQHF
TRBV3-1/TRBV3-2	TRBJ2-5	TRBD1	-	TGTGCCAGCAGCCAAGACGAAACAGGGGATGGGGAGACCCAGTACTTC	CASSQDETGDGETQYF
TRBV19	TRBJ1-5	TRBD1	many	TGTGCCAGTAGTGAAACAGGGGAAAATCAGCCCCAGCATTTT	CASSETGENQPQHF